The present T cell receptor beta chain was sequenced within a study of cytomegalovirus exposure and HLA in healthy donors. Study-level findings and limits: Among the most significant clusters, several appeared linked to common viral pathogens in a later analysis.

About this clone: Antigen unknown.

The CDR3 has 17 amino acids. Germline values: CDR1 KGHSH, CDR2 LQKENI. The V and J ends lost 2 bases and 1 base, in that order; junction bases with no gene match: 3. Vbeta (60) and Jbeta (13) primers were used in the PCR. Libraries were prepared by immunoSEQ multiplex PCR; TCRdb keeps only in-frame clonotypes and omits some of them. Its listing shows 70,000 to 85,000 clones. The source material was PBMCs. This receptor was taken from a female donor in good health and CMV-seropositive. This rearrangement joins TRBV18 to TRBJ2-2; 11 bases map to TRBD2. The DNA of the CDR3 is TGTGCCAGCTCACCATGGACTAGCGGGCGGAACACCGGGGAGCTGTTTTTT. It specifies CASSPWTSGRNTGELFF.